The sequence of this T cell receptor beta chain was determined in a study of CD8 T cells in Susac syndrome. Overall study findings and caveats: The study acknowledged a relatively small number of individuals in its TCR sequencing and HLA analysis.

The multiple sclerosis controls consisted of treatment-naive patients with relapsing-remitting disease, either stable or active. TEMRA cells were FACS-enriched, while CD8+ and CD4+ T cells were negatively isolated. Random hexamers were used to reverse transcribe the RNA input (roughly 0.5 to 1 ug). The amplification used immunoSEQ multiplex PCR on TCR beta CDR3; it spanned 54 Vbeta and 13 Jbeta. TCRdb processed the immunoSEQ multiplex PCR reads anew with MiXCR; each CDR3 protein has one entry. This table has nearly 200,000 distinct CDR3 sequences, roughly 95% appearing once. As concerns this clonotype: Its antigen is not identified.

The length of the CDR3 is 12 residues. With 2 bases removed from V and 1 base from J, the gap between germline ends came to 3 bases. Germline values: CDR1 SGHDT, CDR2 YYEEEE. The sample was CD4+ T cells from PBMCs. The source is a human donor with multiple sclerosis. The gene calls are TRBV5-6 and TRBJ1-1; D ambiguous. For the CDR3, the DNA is TGTGCCAGCAGCTTTTGGAACACTGAAGCTTTCTTT. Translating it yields CASSFWNTEAFF.